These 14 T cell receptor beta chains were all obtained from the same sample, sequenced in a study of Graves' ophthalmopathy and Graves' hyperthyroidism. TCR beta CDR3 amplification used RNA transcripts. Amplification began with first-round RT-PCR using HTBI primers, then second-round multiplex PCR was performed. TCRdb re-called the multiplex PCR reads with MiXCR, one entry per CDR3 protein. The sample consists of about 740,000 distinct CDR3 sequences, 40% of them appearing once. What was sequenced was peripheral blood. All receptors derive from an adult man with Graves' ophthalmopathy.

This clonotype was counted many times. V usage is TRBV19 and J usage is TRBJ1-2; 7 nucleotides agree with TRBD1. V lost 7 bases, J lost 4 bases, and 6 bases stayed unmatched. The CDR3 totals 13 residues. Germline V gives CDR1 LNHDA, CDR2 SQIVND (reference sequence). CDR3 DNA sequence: TGTGCCAGTACCCCGGACAGGATCTATGGCTACACCTTC. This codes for CASTPDRIYGYTF.

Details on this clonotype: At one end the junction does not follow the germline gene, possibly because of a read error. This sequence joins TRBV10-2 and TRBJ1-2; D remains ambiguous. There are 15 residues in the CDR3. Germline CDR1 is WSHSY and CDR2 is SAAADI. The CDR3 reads CASTLGKGLNYGYTF. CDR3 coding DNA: TGTGCCAGCACCCTAGGAAAGGGCTTAAACTATGGCTACACCTTC.

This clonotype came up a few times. This chain's CDR3 is CASSEYRWSTDTQYF. CDR3 nucleotides: TGTGCCAGCAGTGAATACCGGTGGAGCACAGATACGCAGTATTTT. The V gene is TRBV25-1, the J gene TRBJ2-3; D gene unclear. This CDR3 comprises 15 residues. With 0 bases removed from V and 0 bases from J, the gap between germline ends came to 7 bases. Germline V gene sequence: CDR1 MGHDK, CDR2 SYGVNS.

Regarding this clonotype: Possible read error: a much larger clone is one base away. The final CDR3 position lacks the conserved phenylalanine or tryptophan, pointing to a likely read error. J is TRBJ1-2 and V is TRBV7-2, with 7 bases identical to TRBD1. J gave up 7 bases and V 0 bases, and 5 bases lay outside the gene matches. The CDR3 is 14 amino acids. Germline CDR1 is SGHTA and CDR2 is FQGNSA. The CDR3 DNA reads TGTGCCAGCAGCTTAGCAGCAGGGGGTTTTGGCTACACCATC. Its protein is CASSLAAGGFGYTI.

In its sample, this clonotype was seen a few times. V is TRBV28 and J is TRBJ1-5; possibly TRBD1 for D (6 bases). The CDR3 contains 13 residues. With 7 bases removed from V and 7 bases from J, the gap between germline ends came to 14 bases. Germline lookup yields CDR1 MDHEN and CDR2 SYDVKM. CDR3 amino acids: CASIESGVQPQHF. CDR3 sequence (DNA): TGTGCCAGCATCGAATCAGGGGTACAGCCCCAGCATTTT.

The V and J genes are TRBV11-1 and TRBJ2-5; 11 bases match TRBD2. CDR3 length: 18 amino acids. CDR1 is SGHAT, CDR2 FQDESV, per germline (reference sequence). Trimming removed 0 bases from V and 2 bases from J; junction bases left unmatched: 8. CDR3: CASSLAPASGRLQETQYF. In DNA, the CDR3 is TGTGCCAGCAGCTTAGCCCCGGCTAGCGGGAGGCTTCAAGAGACCCAGTACTTC. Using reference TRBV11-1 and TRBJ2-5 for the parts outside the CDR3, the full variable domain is EAEVAQSPRYKITEKSQAVAFWCDPISGHATLYWYRQILGQGPELLVQFQDESVVDDSQLPKDRFSAERLKGVDSTLKIQPAELGDSAMYLCASSLAPASGRLQETQYFGPGTRLLVL.

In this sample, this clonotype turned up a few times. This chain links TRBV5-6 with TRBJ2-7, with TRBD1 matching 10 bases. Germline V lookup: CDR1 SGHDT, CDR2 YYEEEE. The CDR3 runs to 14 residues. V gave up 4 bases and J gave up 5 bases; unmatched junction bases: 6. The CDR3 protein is CASSTRDRGDEQYF. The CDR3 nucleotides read TGTGCCAGCAGCACCCGGGACAGGGGTGACGAGCAGTACTTC.

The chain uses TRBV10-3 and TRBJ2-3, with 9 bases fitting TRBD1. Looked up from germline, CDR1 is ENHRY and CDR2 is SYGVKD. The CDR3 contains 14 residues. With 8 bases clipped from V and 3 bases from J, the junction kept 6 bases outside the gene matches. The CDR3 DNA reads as TGTGCCATCCGGACGGGACAGGGTACAGATACGCAGTATTTT. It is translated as CAIRTGQGTDTQYF.

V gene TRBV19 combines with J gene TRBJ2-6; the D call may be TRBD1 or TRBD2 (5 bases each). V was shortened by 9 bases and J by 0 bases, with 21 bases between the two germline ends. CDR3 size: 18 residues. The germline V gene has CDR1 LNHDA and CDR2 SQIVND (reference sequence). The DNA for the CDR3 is TGTGCCAGCAGCCAGAGGGACGGGCGCTCCTCTGGGGCCAACGTCCTGACTTTC. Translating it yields CASSQRDGRSSGANVLTF. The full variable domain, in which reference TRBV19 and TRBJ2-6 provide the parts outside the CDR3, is DGGITQSPKYLFRKEGQNVTLSCEQNLNHDAMYWYRQDPGQGLRLIYYSQIVNDFQKGDIAEGYSVSREKKESFPLTVTSAQKNPTAFYLCASSQRDGRSSGANVLTFGAGSRLTVL.

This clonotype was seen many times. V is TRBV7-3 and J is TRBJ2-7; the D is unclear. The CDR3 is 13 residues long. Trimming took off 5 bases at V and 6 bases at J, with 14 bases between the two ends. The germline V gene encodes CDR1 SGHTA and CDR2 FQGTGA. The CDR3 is CASSVQSGAEQYF. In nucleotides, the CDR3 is TGTGCCAGCAGCGTCCAATCGGGCGCCGAGCAGTACTTC.

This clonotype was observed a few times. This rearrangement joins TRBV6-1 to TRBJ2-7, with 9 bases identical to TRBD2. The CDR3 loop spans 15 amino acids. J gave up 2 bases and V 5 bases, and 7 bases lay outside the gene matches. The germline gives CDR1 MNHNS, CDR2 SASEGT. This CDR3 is CASSYSGLAPYEQYF. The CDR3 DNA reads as TGTGCCAGCAGTTACTCGGGACTAGCTCCCTACGAGCAGTACTTC.

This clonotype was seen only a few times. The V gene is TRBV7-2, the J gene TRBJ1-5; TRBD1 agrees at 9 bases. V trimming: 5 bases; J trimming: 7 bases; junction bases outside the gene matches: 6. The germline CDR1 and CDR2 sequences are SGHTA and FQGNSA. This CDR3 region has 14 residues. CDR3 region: CASSGNRGLQPQHF. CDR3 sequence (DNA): TGTGCCAGCAGCGGAAACAGGGGGCTACAGCCCCAGCATTTT.

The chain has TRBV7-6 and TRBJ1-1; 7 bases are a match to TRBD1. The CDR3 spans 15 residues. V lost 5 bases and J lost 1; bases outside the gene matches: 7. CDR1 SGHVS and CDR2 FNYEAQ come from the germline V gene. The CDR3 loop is CASSVVTGPNTEAFF. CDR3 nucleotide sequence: TGTGCCAGCAGCGTTGTGACAGGGCCGAACACTGAAGCTTTCTTT.

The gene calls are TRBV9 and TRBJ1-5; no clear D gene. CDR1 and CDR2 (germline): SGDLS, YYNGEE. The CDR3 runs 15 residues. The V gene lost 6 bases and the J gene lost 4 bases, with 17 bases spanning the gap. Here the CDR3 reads CASNQRGQSNQPQHF. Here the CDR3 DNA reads TGTGCCAGCAACCAGAGAGGGCAGTCGAATCAGCCCCAGCATTTT.